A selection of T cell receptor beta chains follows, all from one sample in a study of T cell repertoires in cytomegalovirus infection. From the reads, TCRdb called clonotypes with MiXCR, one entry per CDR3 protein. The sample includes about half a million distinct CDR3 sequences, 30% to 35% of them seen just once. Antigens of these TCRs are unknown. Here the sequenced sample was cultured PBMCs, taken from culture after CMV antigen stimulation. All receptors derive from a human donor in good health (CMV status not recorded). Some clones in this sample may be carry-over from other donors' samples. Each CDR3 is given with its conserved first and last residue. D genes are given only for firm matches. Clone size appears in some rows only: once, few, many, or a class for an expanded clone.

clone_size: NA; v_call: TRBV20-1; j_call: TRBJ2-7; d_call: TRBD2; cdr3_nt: TGCAGTGAAGGGAGTACCGGGAGGAACTACGAGCAGTACTTC; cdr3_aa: CSEGSTGRNYEQYF
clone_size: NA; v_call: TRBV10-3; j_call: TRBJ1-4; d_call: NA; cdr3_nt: TGTGCCATCTCTAAGGAGTCCCCGAATGAAAAACTGTTTTTT; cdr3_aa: CAISKESPNEKLFF
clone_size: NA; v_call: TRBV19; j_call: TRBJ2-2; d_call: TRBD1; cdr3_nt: TGTGCCAGTAGTCGTCAGGGGGCTAAGGCTATTAGCACCGGGGAGCTGTTTTTT; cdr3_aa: CASSRQGAKAISTGELFF
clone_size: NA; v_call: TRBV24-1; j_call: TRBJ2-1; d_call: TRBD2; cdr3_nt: TGTGCCACCAGTGATTTGCGAGCTAGCGGGATCAATGAGCAGTTCTTC; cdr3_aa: CATSDLRASGINEQFF
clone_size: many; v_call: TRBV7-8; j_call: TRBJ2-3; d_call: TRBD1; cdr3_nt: TGTGCCAGCAGCCCACAGGGGACAGGGTCAGGTGGTACGCAGTATTTT; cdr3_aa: CASSPQGTGSGGTQYF
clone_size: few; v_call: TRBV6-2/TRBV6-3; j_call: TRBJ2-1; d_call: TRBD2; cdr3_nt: TGTGCCAGCATTCAACCAGGTAGCGGGAGGGCCCGGGAGCAGTTCTTC; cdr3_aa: CASIQPGSGRAREQFF
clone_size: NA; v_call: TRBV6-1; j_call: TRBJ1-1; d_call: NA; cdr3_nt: TGTGCCAGCTGGGGGGAACCCAGGACAGCGAACACTGAAGCTTTCTTT; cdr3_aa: CASWGEPRTANTEAFF
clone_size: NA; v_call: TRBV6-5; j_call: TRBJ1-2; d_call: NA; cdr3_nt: TGTGCCAGCAGTTACTCGAGACAGGACGGCTACACCTTC; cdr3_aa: CASSYSRQDGYTF
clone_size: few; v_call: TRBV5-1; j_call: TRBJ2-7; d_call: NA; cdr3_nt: TGCGCCAGCGGGCCAACCCCCTCCTACGAGCAGTACTTC; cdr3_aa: CASGPTPSYEQYF
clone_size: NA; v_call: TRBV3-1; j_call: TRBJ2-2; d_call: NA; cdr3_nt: TGTGCCAGCAGCCAACCAGGCAGGGGGGCCGGGGAGCTGTTTTTT; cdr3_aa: CASSQPGRGAGELFF
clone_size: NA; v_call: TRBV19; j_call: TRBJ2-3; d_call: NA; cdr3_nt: TGTGCCAGTAGTATTGGGCAGGCAGCCAGCACAGATACGCAGTATTTT; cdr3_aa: CASSIGQAASTDTQYF
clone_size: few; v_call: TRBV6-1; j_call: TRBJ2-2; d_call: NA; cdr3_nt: TGTGCCAGCAGTGGGGGACATTACACCGGGGAGCTGTTTTTT; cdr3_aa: CASSGGHYTGELFF
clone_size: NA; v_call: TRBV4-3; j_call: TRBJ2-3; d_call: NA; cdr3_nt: TGCGCCAGCAGCCAAGACGCGACGGGACTGGGCACAGATACGCAGTATTTT; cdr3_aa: CASSQDATGLGTDTQYF
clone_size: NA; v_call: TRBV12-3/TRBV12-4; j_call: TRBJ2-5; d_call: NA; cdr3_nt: TGTGCCAGCAGTTTAGGGGGGTTCGTGGCCCAAGAGACCCAGTACTTC; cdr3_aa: CASSLGGFVAQETQYF
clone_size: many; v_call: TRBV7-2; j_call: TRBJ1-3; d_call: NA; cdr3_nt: TGTGCCAGCAGCTTAGGGTGGGATACTGGAAACACCATATATTTT; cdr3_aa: CASSLGWDTGNTIYF
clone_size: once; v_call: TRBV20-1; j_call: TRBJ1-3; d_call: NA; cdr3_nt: TGCAGTGCTGCCGGGACTTACTCTGGAAACACCATATATTTT; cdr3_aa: CSAAGTYSGNTIYF
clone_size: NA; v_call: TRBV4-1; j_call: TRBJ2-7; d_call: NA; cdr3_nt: TGCGCCAGCAGCCAAGGAGTAGCGGAGATCTACGAGCAGTACTTC; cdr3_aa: CASSQGVAEIYEQYF
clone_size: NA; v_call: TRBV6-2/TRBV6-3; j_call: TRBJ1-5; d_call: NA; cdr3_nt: TGTGCCAGCAGTTACTCGGGTCGCCATCAGCCCCAGCATTTT; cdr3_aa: CASSYSGRHQPQHF
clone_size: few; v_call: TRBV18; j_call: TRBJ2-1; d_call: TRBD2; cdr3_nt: TGTGCCAGCTCACCACGGACTAGCGGGAGGCCCAATGAGCAGTTCTTC; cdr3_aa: CASSPRTSGRPNEQFF
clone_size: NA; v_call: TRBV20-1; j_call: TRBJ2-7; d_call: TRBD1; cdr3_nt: TGCAGTGCGAGCGACAGGGGAGTAGGGGGCGAGCAGTACTTC; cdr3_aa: CSASDRGVGGEQYF
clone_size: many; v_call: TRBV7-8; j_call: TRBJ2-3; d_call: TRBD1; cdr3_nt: TGTGCCAGCAGCTTAGTGACAGGGGGCGTCGGAGGAACAGATACGCAGTATTTT; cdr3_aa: CASSLVTGGVGGTDTQYF
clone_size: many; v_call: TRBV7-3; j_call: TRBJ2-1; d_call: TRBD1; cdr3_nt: TGTGCCAGCAGCCGGACAGGACTCTACAATGAGCAGTTCTTC; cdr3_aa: CASSRTGLYNEQFF
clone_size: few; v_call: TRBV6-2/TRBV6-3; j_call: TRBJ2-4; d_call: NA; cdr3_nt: TGTGCCAGCAGTTATAGGTCAGAGCAAAACATTCAGTACTTC; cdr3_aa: CASSYRSEQNIQYF
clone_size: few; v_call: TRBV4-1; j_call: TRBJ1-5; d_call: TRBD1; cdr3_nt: TGCGCCAGCAGCCAAGAAGAAGGGGGCTGGCAGCCCCAGCATTTT; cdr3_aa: CASSQEEGGWQPQHF
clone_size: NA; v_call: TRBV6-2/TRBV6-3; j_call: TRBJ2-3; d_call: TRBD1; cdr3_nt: TGTGCCAGCAGTTCCGGGACAGGAGAAGCAGATACGCAGTATTTT; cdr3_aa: CASSSGTGEADTQYF
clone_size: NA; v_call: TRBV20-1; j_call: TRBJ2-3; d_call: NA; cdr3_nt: TGCAGTGCTAGACTACGATACACAGATACGCAGTATTTT; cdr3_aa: CSARLRYTDTQYF
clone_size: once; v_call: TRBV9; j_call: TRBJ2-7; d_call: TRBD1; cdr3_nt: TGTGCCAGCAGCGTAGCGGGACAGGGAGCGTTCCCCTACGAGCAGTACTTC; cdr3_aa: CASSVAGQGAFPYEQYF
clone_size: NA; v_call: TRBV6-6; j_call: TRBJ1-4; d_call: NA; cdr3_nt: TGTGCCAGCAGTTACGGAGGCAGGAATAATGAAAAACTGTTTTTT; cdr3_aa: CASSYGGRNNEKLFF
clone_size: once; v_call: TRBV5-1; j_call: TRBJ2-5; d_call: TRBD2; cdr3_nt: TGCGCCAGCAGCTTGGTGCCCCCCAGCGGGAGTCGGCAAGAGACCCAGTACTTC; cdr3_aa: CASSLVPPSGSRQETQYF
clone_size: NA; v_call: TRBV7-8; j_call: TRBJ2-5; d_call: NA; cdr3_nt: TGTGCCAGCTGCGACTCCCAAGAGACCCAGTACTTC; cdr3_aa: CASCDSQETQYF
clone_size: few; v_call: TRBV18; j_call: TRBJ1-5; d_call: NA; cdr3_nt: TGTGCCAGCTCGACGCGCGGGGATAGCAATCAGCCCCAGCATTTT; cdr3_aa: CASSTRGDSNQPQHF
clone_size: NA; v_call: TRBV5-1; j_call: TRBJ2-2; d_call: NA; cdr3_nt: TGCGCCAGCAGCCCCGGGATGGCCACCGGGGAGCTGTTTTTT; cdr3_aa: CASSPGMATGELFF
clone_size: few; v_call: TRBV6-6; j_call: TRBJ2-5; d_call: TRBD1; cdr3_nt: TGTGCCAGCAGGGCCGGGACAGGGTTTCAAGAGACCCAGTACTTC; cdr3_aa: CASRAGTGFQETQYF
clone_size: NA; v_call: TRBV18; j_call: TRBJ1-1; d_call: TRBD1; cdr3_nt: TGTGCCAGCTCACCGCGAAGGACAGGGGGCCAGGGTGACACTGAAGCTTTCTTT; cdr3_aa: CASSPRRTGGQGDTEAFF
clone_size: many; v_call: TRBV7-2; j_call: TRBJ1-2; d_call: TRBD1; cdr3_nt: TGTGCCAGCAGCTCTGGACAGGGAATCAGTGGCTACACCTTC; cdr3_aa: CASSSGQGISGYTF
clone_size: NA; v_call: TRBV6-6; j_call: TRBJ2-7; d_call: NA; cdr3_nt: TGTGCCAGCACCATAATGCCAGCGGGCGAGCAGTACTTC; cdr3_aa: CASTIMPAGEQYF
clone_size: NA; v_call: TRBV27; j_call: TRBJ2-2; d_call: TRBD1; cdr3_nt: TGTGCCAGCAGTTCCTTGCCGGGACAGGGGGCGGGGGAGCTGTTTTTT; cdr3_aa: CASSSLPGQGAGELFF
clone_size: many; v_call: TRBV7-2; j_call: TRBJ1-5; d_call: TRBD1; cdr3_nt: TGTGCCAGCAGCTTAAGAGGGGGCTGGAATCAGCCCCAGCATTTT; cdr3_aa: CASSLRGGWNQPQHF
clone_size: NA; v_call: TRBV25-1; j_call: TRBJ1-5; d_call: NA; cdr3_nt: TGTGCCAGCAGTGGTTCTGCCAGTCGTCAGCCCCAGCATTTT; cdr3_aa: CASSGSASRQPQHF
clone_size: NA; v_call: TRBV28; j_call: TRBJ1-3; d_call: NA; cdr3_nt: TGTGCCAGCAGTCTAACAGTCCTTTCTGGAAACACCATATATTTT; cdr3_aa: CASSLTVLSGNTIYF
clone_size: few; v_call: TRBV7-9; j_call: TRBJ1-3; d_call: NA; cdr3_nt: TGTGCCAGCAGCTTACCCGTCCAGGCCGGAAACACCATATATTTT; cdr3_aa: CASSLPVQAGNTIYF
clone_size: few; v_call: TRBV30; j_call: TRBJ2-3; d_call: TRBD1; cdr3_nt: TGTGCCTGGAGCTGGACAGGGACGAGCACAGATACGCAGTATTTT; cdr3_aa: CAWSWTGTSTDTQYF
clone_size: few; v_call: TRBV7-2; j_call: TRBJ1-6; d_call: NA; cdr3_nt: TGTGCCAGCAGCCAGGGAATCCAAAATTCACCCCTCCACTTT; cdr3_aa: CASSQGIQNSPLHF
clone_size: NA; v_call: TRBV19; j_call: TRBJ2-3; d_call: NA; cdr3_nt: TGTGCCAGTAGTATTGTGGTTGGCACAGATACGCAGTATTTT; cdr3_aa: CASSIVVGTDTQYF
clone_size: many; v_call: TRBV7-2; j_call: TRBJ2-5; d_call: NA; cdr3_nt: TGTGCCAGCAGCTTATACGGGAGAGAAGAGACCCAGTACTTC; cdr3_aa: CASSLYGREETQYF
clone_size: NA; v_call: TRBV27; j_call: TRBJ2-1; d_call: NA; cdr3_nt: TGTGCCAGCAGGGAGAGAACTAATGAGCAGTTCTTC; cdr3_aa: CASRERTNEQFF
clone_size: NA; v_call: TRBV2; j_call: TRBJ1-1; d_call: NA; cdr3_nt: TGTGCCAGCAGTGAAAATCCCAGGGGCCTCCCAGGAGCTTTCTTT; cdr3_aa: CASSENPRGLPGAFF
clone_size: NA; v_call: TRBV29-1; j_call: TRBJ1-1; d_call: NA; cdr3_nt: TGCAGCGTCTCAAGGTCCCTCGAGGACACTGAAGCTTTCTTT; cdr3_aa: CSVSRSLEDTEAFF
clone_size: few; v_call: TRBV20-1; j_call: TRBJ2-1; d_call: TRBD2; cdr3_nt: TGCAGTGCTCGTAAGACTAGCGCGACGGGTGAGCAGTTCTTC; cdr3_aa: CSARKTSATGEQFF
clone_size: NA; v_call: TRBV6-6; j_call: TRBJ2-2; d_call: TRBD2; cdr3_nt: TGTGCCAGCAGTTACTCTATGCTAGCGGGGACGGCGAACACCGGGGAGCTGTTTTTT; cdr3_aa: CASSYSMLAGTANTGELFF
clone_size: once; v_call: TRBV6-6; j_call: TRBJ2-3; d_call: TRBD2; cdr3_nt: TGTGCCAGCAGTTGGGGGACTAGCGGGCCTAGCACAGATACGCAGTATTTT; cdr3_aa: CASSWGTSGPSTDTQYF
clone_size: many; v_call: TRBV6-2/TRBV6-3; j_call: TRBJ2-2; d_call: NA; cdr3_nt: TGTGCCAGCAGTTGGGGCGTGACCAACACCGGGGAGCTGTTTTTT; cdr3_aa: CASSWGVTNTGELFF
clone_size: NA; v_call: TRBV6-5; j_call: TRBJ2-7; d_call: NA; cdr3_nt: TGTGCCACTGAGGGTGGGGGGATCTACGAGCAGTACTTC; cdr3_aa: CATEGGGIYEQYF
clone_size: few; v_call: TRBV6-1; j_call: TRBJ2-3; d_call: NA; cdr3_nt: TGTGCCAGCAGTGAAGTTTCGGTAGGGACACCCGACTACTACCATACGCAGTATTTT; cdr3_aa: CASSEVSVGTPDYYHTQYF
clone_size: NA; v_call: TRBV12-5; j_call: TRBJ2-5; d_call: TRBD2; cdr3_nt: TGTGCTAGTGGTTTGTGGCTAGCGGGAGTTGAGACCCAGTACTTC; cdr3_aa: CASGLWLAGVETQYF
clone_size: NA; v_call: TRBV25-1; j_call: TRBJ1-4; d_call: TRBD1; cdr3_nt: TGTGCCAGCAGTGAGTCCGGACAGGCGGAAAAACTGTTTTTT; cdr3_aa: CASSESGQAEKLFF
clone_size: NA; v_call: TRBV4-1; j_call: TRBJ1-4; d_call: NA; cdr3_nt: TGCGCCAGCAGTCGTATCACCGGCCTTACAAATGAAAAACTGTTTTTT; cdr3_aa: CASSRITGLTNEKLFF
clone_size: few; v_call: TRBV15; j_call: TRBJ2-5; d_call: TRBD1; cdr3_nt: TGTGCCACCAGCAGGGGACAGGCCCAAGAGACCCAGTACTTC; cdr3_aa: CATSRGQAQETQYF
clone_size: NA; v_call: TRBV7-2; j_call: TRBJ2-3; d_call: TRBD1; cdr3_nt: TGTGCCAGCAGCTTACAGGGGGCCTTAAATACGCAGTATTTT; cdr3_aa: CASSLQGALNTQYF
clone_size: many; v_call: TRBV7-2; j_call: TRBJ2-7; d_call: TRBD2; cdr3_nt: TGTGCCAGCAGCGGGAGCGGGAGAAACTCCTACGAGCAGTACTTC; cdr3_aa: CASSGSGRNSYEQYF